This T cell receptor (beta chain) came from a study of blood T cell repertoires in COVID-19. The CDR3 has 14 amino acids. Trimming shortened V by 3 bases and J by 8 bases, and 17 bases separated the two germline ends. The germline gives CDR1 SGHDT, CDR2 YYEEEE. Authors' analysis steps: Reference gene primer amplification gave nucleated cell count estimates. Generated by immunoSEQ multiplex PCR, the TCRdb table keeps only in-frame clones and is missing some. D and trimming come from the DNA, and the V and J calls and clone size come from that table. The table has nearly 30,000 clones, 70% to 80% seen once; the top ten hold over 40%.

Sequencing was carried out using peripheral blood. The sequence was obtained from a woman between 65 and 79 years old with acute or convalescent COVID-19. The V call is TRBV5-6, the J call TRBJ1-1; no reliable D call. CDR3 amino acids: CASSSLDAPREAFF. The CDR3 DNA reads as TGTGCCAGCAGCTCCCTAGATGCGCCCAGAGAAGCTTTCTTT.